This T cell receptor beta chain was identified during a study of identifying expanded T cells in peripheral blood. On this clone: No antigen is known for it.

Healthy donors had no documented immune events, such as infections, while sampled. TCRdb's table, derived via immunoSEQ multiplex PCR, lists solely in-frame clones and lacks some. The repertoire holds about 58,000 clones, around 90% seen once, with about 3.7% in the top ten. Findings of the study overall: About 1.2 clones differed between technical replicates, versus about 17 and 20 over time. Variance in clone template counts between roughly two-week samples significantly increased with total template count across all healthy donors.

The clonotype originates from a person between 18 and 75 years old in good health. Input material: blood.

The CDR3 DNA reads TGTGCCAGCAGCCCCCTGGGGTCAGATACGCAGTATTTT. Translation: CASSPLGSDTQYF. J is TRBJ2-3 and V is TRBV4-2; D ambiguous. The V and J ends lost 4 bases and 4 bases respectively, with 9 bases between them. The CDR3 sequence is 13 residues long. Germline CDR1 reads LGHNA; CDR2 reads YNFKEQ.